This TCR beta chain was sequenced in a study of early T cells in non-severe SARS-CoV-2 infection. Across the study: Sequencing targeted bulk RNA from unsorted whole blood, leaving chains unpaired.

Attached unique molecular identifiers marked individual cDNA molecules. TCRdb passed the 5' RACE reads through MiXCR, listing each CDR3 protein once. The data show 50,000 to 65,000 distinct CDR3 sequences, about 12% seen once. This clonotype was seen a handful of times. The specimen sequenced was whole blood. This receptor was identified in an adult who was a healthcare worker with PCR-confirmed SARS-CoV-2 infection or an uninfected control (not recorded which).

CDR3: CASSYSSPRNLGRSDTQYF. The CDR3 nucleotides read TGTGCCAGCAGTTACTCGTCCCCCCGCAATCTAGGAAGGTCAGATACGCAGTATTTT. The rearrangement links TRBV6-5 to TRBJ2-3; D is undetermined. Trimming removed 0 bases at V and 4 bases at J, with 23 bases between. This CDR3 has 19 amino acids. Germline V lookup: CDR1 MNHEY, CDR2 SVGAGI.